A selection of T cell receptor beta chains follows, all from one sample in a study of cytotoxic CD8 clonotypes in ibrutinib-treated CLL. This table comes from immunoSEQ multiplex PCR, and its TCRdb copy is limited to in-frame clones, with some not included. The sample shows about 150,000 clones, about 79% of them seen only once. The starting material was PBMCs, obtained after 12 months of ibrutinib treatment. The receptors originated from a human donor with chronic lymphocytic leukemia. Both conserved end residues are part of each CDR3. Part of the rows lack a size; the others show once, few, many or a class for expanded clones.

v_call: TRBV6-1; j_call: TRBJ2-1; clone_size: .; cdr3_aa: CASSELAGGSYNEQFF
v_call: TRBV5-4; j_call: TRBJ2-5; clone_size: .; cdr3_aa: CASKGQRAEETQYF
v_call: TRBV30; j_call: TRBJ2-2; clone_size: few; cdr3_aa: CAWRGVTTGELFF
v_call: TRBV19; j_call: TRBJ2-7; clone_size: .; cdr3_aa: CASTDSLFSYEQYF
v_call: TRBV7-2; j_call: TRBJ2-7; clone_size: .; cdr3_aa: CASSPIGAPGLQVYEQYF
v_call: TRBV9; j_call: TRBJ2-3; clone_size: .; cdr3_aa: CASSARLAGMGDTQYF
v_call: TRBV5-4; j_call: TRBJ1-5; clone_size: few; cdr3_aa: CASSREGQPQHF
v_call: TRBV15; j_call: TRBJ2-7; clone_size: once; cdr3_aa: CATSRGWLAGSYEQYF
v_call: TRBV7-2; j_call: TRBJ2-3; clone_size: .; cdr3_aa: CASSSRVGTDTQYF
v_call: TRBV7-9; j_call: TRBJ2-1; clone_size: few; cdr3_aa: CASSLYTGDDEQFF
v_call: TRBV5-4; j_call: TRBJ2-5; clone_size: .; cdr3_aa: CASRLAGGRQETQYF
v_call: TRBV7-2; j_call: TRBJ2-2; clone_size: .; cdr3_aa: CASSFNRVTGELFF
v_call: TRBV11-2; j_call: TRBJ2-1; clone_size: few; cdr3_aa: CASSPPWNEQFF
v_call: TRBV18; j_call: TRBJ2-5; clone_size: .; cdr3_aa: CASHTTEGLAGVRQETQYF
v_call: TRBV28; j_call: TRBJ2-2; clone_size: .; cdr3_aa: CASSFRYPTGELFF
v_call: TRBV28; j_call: TRBJ1-2; clone_size: .; cdr3_aa: CASSTGVDYGYTF
v_call: TRBV19; j_call: TRBJ2-5; clone_size: .; cdr3_aa: CASSPTGNKETQYF
v_call: TRBV29-1; j_call: TRBJ2-7; clone_size: .; cdr3_aa: CSVRTDSYEQYF
v_call: TRBV6-1; j_call: TRBJ2-7; clone_size: .; cdr3_aa: CASNTGGLYEQYF
v_call: TRBV4-3; j_call: TRBJ1-2; clone_size: .; cdr3_aa: CASRAPGVGYTF
v_call: TRBV9; j_call: TRBJ2-3; clone_size: .; cdr3_aa: CASSVSGSTKSTDTQYF
v_call: TRBV5-4; j_call: TRBJ2-4; clone_size: .; cdr3_aa: CASSLGGVDLAKNIQYF
v_call: TRBV19; j_call: TRBJ1-2; clone_size: once; cdr3_aa: CASSSQGENYGYTF
v_call: TRBV7-2; j_call: TRBJ2-2; clone_size: .; cdr3_aa: CASSLLPTGELFF
v_call: TRBV15; j_call: TRBJ2-2; clone_size: .; cdr3_aa: CATSRDRDRETGELFF
v_call: TRBV5-4; j_call: TRBJ2-3; clone_size: .; cdr3_aa: CASRADRGPDTQYF
v_call: TRBV6-1; j_call: TRBJ1-1; clone_size: .; cdr3_aa: CASSEDRVPTEAFF
v_call: TRBV11-2; j_call: TRBJ1-4; clone_size: .; cdr3_aa: CASSLERTGTMFF
v_call: TRBV5-1; j_call: TRBJ1-2; clone_size: .; cdr3_aa: CASSLERGKWSGGYTF
v_call: TRBV10-3; j_call: TRBJ2-2; clone_size: .; cdr3_aa: CAISKVGGGNTGELFF
v_call: TRBV25-1; j_call: TRBJ1-3; clone_size: .; cdr3_aa: CASSESLPGPGNTIYF
v_call: TRBV12-5; j_call: TRBJ2-3; clone_size: once; cdr3_aa: CASGLGASTDTQYF
v_call: TRBV7-2; j_call: TRBJ1-5; clone_size: once; cdr3_aa: CASSFLNQPQHF
v_call: TRBV4-2; j_call: TRBJ2-5; clone_size: .; cdr3_aa: CASSRRLADEGGTQYF
v_call: TRBV5-4; j_call: TRBJ1-2; clone_size: .; cdr3_aa: CASSLEQFNYGYTF
v_call: TRBV6-5; j_call: TRBJ2-2; clone_size: .; cdr3_aa: CASRGELHAGELFF
v_call: TRBV15; j_call: TRBJ2-7; clone_size: few; cdr3_aa: CATSRDSAEPSDEQYF
v_call: TRBV11-2; j_call: TRBJ2-7; clone_size: .; cdr3_aa: CASSFGSSGSWNEQYF
v_call: TRBV12-5; j_call: TRBJ1-1; clone_size: .; cdr3_aa: CASGLVPSGGTEAFF
v_call: TRBV5-4; j_call: TRBJ2-1; clone_size: few; cdr3_aa: CASSLDLAGPHNEQFF
v_call: TRBV6-5; j_call: TRBJ2-7; clone_size: .; cdr3_aa: CASSGASGMGEQYF
v_call: TRBV4-3; j_call: TRBJ2-3; clone_size: once; cdr3_aa: CASSQAVSGRTDTQYF
v_call: TRBV5-1; j_call: TRBJ2-1; clone_size: .; cdr3_aa: CASSLALASGRPAEQFF
v_call: TRBV6-1; j_call: TRBJ2-5; clone_size: .; cdr3_aa: CASSARGLGAGEETQYF
v_call: TRBV9; j_call: TRBJ2-1; clone_size: .; cdr3_aa: CASSRTSHNEQFF
v_call: TRBV27; j_call: TRBJ1-3; clone_size: .; cdr3_aa: CASSLDSYFGNTIYF
v_call: TRBV6-1; j_call: TRBJ1-2; clone_size: .; cdr3_aa: CASSQRYGYTF
v_call: TRBV6-1; j_call: TRBJ2-7; clone_size: .; cdr3_aa: CASSANREVIVYEQYF